Below are 5 T cell receptor beta chains sequenced from a single sample in a study of blood T cells in healthy people across ages. Primed by a sample-barcoded 5' primer and a J-beta primer mix, a second PCR proceeded for about 7 to 11 cycles. TCRdb reprocessed the 5' RACE reads via MiXCR and lists one record per CDR3 protein. The sample carries 2 million or so distinct CDR3 sequences, roughly 52% recorded once. Sequencing used blood. The receptors come from a woman in her forties in good health.

A note on this clonotype: Mismatch with germline at one junction end may stem from a read error. This chain's CDR3 is CASSQSSTVNNELFF. The CDR3, as DNA: TGCGCCAGCAGTCAATCTTCTACGGTTAACAATGAGCTGTTCTTC. This chain connects TRBV5-1 to TRBJ2-1; D ambiguous. The CDR3 contains 15 residues. CDR1 is SGHRS, CDR2 YFSETQ, per germline.

The chain recombines TRBV6-5 with TRBJ1-5; maybe TRBD1 (5 bases). The CDR3 is 15 residues long. Germline V lookup: CDR1 MNHEY, CDR2 SVGAGI. Trimming pared 8 bases from V and 5 bases from J, leaving 19 bases between. The CDR3 is CASARGAMSDQPQHF. As DNA, the CDR3 is TGTGCCAGCGCTAGAGGGGCCATGTCGGATCAGCCCCAGCATTTT.

The chain is built from TRBV4-3 and TRBJ2-3, with D possibly TRBD2 on 6 matching bases. V lost 4 bases and J lost 8, with 16 bases in between. Germline lookup yields CDR1 LGHNA and CDR2 YSLEER. The CDR3 has 14 residues. DNA of the CDR3: TGCGCCAGCAGCCGAGAGGAGGGGACCATTACGCAGTATTTT. Translation gives CASSREEGTITQYF.

The gene calls are TRBV7-8 and TRBJ2-1; 8 positions match TRBD1. With V trimmed by 1 base and J by 7 bases, 15 bases remained unmatched. Germline assignment: CDR1 SGHVS and CDR2 FQNEAQ. The CDR3 has 18 residues. Here the CDR3 reads CASSLVHIGQGVRNEQFF. For the CDR3, the DNA is TGTGCCAGCAGCTTAGTTCATATCGGACAGGGAGTGAGGAATGAGCAGTTCTTC.

The chain links TRBV4-3 to TRBJ2-5, with D perhaps being TRBD1 or TRBD2 (6 bases each). Deletions cut 4 bases from V and 3 bases from J, with 18 bases between. Germline V lookup: CDR1 LGHNA, CDR2 YSLEER. The CDR3 is 16 residues long. Here the CDR3 reads CASSPEGGRKEETQYF. In DNA form, the CDR3 reads TGCGCCAGCAGCCCCGAGGGGGGCAGGAAAGAAGAGACCCAGTACTTC.